These T cell receptor beta chains were read from a single sample in a study of spatial heterogeneity in lung cancer. TCRdb ran MiXCR on the 5' RACE reads and lists one entry per CDR3 protein. In the table there are tens of thousands of distinct CDR3 sequences, over 9.5% of which are singletons. Sequences were derived from PBMCs, sampled at surgery. The source of these receptors is a male donor with early-stage non-small cell lung cancer. CDR3s include the opening cysteine and the closing phenylalanine or tryptophan. Each record gives: D gene, clone size, J gene, V gene, CDR3 protein, CDR3 DNA. D genes are given only for firm matches. A row's size may be missing; if present it is once, few, many or a size class.

. . TRBJ2-1 TRBV28 CASSSPSDALQFF TGTGCCAGCAGTTCCCCGTCGGACGCGCTACAGTTCTTC
TRBD2 . TRBJ2-1 TRBV5-1 CASSSGTSGTVNEQFF TGCGCCAGCAGCTCGGGGACTAGCGGGACGGTCAATGAGCAGTTCTTC
TRBD1 many TRBJ2-1 TRBV3-1 CASSQGTGASSYNEQFF TGTGCCAGCAGCCAAGGAACAGGGGCCAGCTCCTACAATGAGCAGTTCTTC
. . TRBJ1-1 TRBV21-1 CASSLRPQNTEAFF TGTGCCAGCAGCCTCCGGCCTCAGAACACTGAAGCTTTCTTT
TRBD1 few TRBJ1-5 TRBV28 CASRPTGDGNQPQHF TGTGCCAGCAGACCGACAGGGGATGGCAATCAGCCCCAGCATTTT
. . TRBJ2-7 TRBV20-1 CSADAIGARGYF TGCAGTGCCGACGCGATCGGAGCCCGGGGGTACTTC
. . TRBJ2-7 TRBV28 CASSRAGSTYEQYF TGTGCCAGCAGTCGCGCCGGTAGCACCTACGAGCAGTACTTC
TRBD2 . TRBJ2-3 TRBV20-1 CSARRGGRADTQYF TGCAGTGCTAGGCGGGGGGGCAGGGCAGATACGCAGTATTTT
. few TRBJ1-2 TRBV2 CASSVMIDYGYTF TGTGCCAGCAGTGTCATGATAGACTATGGCTACACCTTC
. few TRBJ2-1 TRBV12-5 CASGLGGSYNEQFF TGTGCTAGTGGTTTGGGGGGTTCCTACAATGAGCAGTTCTTC
. . TRBJ2-7 TRBV10-2 CASSERPPAQYF TGCGCCAGCAGTGAAAGGCCACCCGCTCAGTACTTC
. . TRBJ2-3 TRBV3-1 CASSQNKLVSDTQYF TGTGCCAGCAGCCAAAATAAATTGGTGAGCGATACGCAGTATTTT
. few TRBJ2-2 TRBV20-1 CSAREQGDGELFF TGCAGTGCTAGGGAACAGGGCGACGGGGAGCTGTTTTTT
. . TRBJ1-1 TRBV14 CASSHQYGGNTEAFF TGTGCCAGCAGCCATCAATACGGGGGGAACACTGAAGCTTTCTTT
. . TRBJ2-7 TRBV19 CASSIGTSYEQYF TGTGCCAGTAGTATCGGGACATCTTACGAGCAGTACTTC
. . TRBJ2-7 TRBV7-9 CASSPPYRERGYEQYF TGTGCCAGCAGCCCCCCGTACAGGGAGCGGGGCTACGAGCAGTACTTC
TRBD2 many TRBJ2-5 TRBV27 CASSPSGEEETQYF TGTGCCAGCAGTCCGAGCGGGGAAGAAGAGACCCAGTACTTC
. few TRBJ2-1 TRBV7-3 CASSWALTGYNEQFF TGTGCCAGCAGCTGGGCCCTGACAGGATACAATGAGCAGTTCTTC
. . TRBJ2-2 TRBV25-1 CASNPTGELFF TGTGCCAGCAACCCAACCGGGGAGCTGTTTTTT
TRBD1 few TRBJ1-4 TRBV10-3 CAIREDRGDEKLFF TGTGCCATCAGAGAAGACAGGGGAGACGAAAAACTGTTTTTT
TRBD2 few TRBJ2-7 TRBV10-2 CASRKTSGTYEQYF TGCGCCAGCAGGAAGACTAGCGGAACCTACGAGCAGTACTTC
. few TRBJ2-7 TRBV12-3/TRBV12-4 CASSMTASSKQYF TGTGCCAGCAGTATGACAGCTTCTAGTAAGCAGTACTTC
TRBD1 . TRBJ1-4 TRBV5-4 CASSLWGQTTNEKLFF TGTGCCAGCAGCTTGTGGGGACAGACAACTAATGAAAAACTGTTTTTT
. few TRBJ2-5 TRBV6-6 CASSNTGYGGETQYF TGTGCCAGCAGTAACACAGGGTATGGGGGAGAGACCCAGTACTTC
. many TRBJ1-5 TRBV10-3 CAIGQTRGDQPQHF TGTGCCATCGGCCAGACCAGAGGCGATCAGCCCCAGCATTTT